This T cell receptor beta chain was documented in a study of multiple sclerosis patients with progressive multifocal leukoencephalopathy. Time point of the sample: before natalizumab initiation. Measured with immunoSEQ multiplex PCR; TCRdb has only the in-frame clones, and not every one. This table holds about 30,000 clones, 90% to 95% found once. Germline loops: CDR1 MNHNS, CDR2 SASEGT. V lost 6 bases and J 4 bases, leaving 7 bases between the germline ends. The CDR3 spans 11 residues. The rearrangement joins TRBV6-1 to TRBJ2-7; D gene unclear. The sequenced material came from PBMCs. The clonotype was recovered from a man aged 25-40 years with multiple sclerosis. CDR3: CASRTYYEQYV. The CDR3 DNA follows: TGTGCCAGCAGAACTTATTACGAGCAGTACGTC.